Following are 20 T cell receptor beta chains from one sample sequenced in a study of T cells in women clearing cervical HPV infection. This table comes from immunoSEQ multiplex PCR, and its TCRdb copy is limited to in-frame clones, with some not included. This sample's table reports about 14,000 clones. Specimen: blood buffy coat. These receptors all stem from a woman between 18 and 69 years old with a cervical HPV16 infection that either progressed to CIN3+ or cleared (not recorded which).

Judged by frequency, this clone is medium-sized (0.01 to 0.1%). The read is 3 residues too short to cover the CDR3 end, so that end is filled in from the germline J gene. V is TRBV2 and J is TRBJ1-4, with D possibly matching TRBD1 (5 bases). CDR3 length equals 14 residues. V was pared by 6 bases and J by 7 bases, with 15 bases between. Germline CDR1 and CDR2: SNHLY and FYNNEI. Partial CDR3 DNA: TGTGCCAGCAGGAGGGAGGGGCAAAGTGAAAAA. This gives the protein CASRREGQSEK. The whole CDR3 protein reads CASRREGQSEKLFF.

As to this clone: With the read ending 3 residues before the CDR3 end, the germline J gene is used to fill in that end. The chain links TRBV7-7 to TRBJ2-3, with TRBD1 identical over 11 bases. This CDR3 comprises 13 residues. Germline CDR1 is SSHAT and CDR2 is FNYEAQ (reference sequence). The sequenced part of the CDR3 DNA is TGTGCCAGCAGCTTGGGACAGGGGGAGACG. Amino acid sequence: CASSLGQGET. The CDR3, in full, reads CASSLGQGETQYF.

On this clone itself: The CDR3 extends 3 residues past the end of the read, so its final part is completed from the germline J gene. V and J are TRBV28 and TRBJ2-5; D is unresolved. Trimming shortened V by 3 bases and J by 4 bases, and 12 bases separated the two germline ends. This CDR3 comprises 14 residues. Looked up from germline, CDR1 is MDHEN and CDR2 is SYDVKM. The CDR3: CASSFVGLRETQYF. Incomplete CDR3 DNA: TGTGCCAGCAGTTTTGTCGGGTTACGAGAGACC.

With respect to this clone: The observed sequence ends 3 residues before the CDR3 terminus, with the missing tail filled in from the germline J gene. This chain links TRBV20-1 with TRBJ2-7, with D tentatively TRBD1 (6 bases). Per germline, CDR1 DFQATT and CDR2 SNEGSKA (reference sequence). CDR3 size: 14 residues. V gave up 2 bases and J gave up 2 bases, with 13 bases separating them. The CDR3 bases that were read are TGCAGTGCTAGATCGCGAACAGGGACCTACGAG. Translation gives CSARSRTGTYE. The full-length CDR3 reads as CSARSRTGTYEQYF.

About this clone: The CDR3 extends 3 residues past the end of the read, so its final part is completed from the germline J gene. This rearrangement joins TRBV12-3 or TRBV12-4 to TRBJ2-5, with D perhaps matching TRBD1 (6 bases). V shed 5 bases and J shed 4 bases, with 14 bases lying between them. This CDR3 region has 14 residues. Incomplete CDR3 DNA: TGTGCCAGCAGTCCAGGGACAACAGGAGAGACC. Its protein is CASSPGTTGET. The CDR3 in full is CASSPGTTGETQYF.

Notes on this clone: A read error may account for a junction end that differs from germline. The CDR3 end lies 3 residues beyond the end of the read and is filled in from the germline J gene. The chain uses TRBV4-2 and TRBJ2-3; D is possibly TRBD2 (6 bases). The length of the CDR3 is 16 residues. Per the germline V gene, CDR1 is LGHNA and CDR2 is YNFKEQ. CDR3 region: CASSQGPRDLKETQYF. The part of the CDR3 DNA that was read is TGCGCCAGCAGCCAAGGGCCGAGGGACTTAAAAGAGACG.

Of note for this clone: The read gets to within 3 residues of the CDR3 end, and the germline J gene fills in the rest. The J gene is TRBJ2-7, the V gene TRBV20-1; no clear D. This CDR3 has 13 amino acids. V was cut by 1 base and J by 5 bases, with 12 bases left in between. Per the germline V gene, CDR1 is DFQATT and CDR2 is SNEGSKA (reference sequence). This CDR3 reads CSARVRRTHEQYF. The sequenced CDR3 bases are TGCAGTGCTAGAGTCAGAAGAACCCACGAG.

Incomplete CDR3 DNA: TGTGCCAGCAGCGTAGATCGGGGGGCCACCGGGGAG. This encodes CASSVDRGATGE. The CDR3 reads in full as CASSVDRGATGELFF. V usage is TRBV9 and J usage is TRBJ2-2, with D tentatively TRBD2 (7 bases). With the read ending 3 residues before the CDR3 end, the germline J gene is used to fill in that end. Germline CDR1 is SGDLS and CDR2 is YYNGEE. The ends were cut back, 0 bases at V and 4 bases at J, with 10 bases in the middle. CDR3 length equals 15 residues.

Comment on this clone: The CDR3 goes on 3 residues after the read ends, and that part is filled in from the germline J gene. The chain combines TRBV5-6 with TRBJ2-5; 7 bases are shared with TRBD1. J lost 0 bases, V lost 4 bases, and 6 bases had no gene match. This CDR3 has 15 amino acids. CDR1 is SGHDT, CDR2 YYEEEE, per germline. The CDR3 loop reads CASSQIRGNQETQYF. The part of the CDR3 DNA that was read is TGTGCCAGCAGCCAAATCAGGGGGAACCAAGAGACC.

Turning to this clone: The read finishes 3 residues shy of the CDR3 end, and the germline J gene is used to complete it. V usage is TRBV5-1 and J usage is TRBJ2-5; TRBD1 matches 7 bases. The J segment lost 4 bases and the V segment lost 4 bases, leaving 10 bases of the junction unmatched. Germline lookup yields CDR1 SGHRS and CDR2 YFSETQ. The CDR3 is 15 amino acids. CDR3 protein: CASSPPGQRGETQYF. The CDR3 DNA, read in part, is TGCGCCAGCAGCCCGCCGGGACAGAGGGGAGAGACC. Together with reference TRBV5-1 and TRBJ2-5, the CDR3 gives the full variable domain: KAGVTQTPRYLIKTRGQQVTLSCSPISGHRSVSWYQQTPGQGLQFLFEYFSETQRNKGNFPGRFSGRQFSNSRSEMNVSTLELGDSALYLCASSPPGQRGETQYFGPGTRLLVL.

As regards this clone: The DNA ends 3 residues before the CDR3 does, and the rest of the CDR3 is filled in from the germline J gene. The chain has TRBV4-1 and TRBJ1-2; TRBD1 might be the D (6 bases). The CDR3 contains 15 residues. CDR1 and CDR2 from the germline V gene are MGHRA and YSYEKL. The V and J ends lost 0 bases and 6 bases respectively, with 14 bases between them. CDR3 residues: CASSQDRKGVNGYTF. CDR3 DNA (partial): TGCGCCAGCAGCCAAGACAGGAAGGGGGTGAATGGC.

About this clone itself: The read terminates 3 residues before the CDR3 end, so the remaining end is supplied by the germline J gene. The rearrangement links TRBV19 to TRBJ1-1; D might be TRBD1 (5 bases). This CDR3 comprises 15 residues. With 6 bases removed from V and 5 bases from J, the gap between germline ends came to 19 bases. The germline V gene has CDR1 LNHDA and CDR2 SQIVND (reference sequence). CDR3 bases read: TGTGCCAGTAGCTCAGTGGAGGCAGGGAGAACTGAA. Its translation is CASSSVEAGRTE. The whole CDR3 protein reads CASSSVEAGRTEAFF. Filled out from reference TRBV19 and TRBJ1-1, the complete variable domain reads DGGITQSPKYLFRKEGQNVTLSCEQNLNHDAMYWYRQDPGQGLRLIYYSQIVNDFQKGDIAEGYSVSREKKESFPLTVTSAQKNPTAFYLCASSSVEAGRTEAFFGQGTRLTVV.

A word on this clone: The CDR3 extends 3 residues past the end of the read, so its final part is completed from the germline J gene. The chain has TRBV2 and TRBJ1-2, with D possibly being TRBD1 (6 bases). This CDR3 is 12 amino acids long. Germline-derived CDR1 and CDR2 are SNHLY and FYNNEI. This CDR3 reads CASSITGSRYTF. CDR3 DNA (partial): TGTGCCAGCAGTATCACAGGGTCACGC.

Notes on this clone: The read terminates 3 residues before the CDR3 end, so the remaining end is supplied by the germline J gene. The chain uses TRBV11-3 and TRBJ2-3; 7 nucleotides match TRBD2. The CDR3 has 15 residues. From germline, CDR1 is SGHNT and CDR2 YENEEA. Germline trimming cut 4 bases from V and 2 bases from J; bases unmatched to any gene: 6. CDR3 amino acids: CASSSLADNTDTQYF. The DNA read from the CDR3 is TGTGCCAGCAGCTCCCTAGCGGACAACACAGATACG.

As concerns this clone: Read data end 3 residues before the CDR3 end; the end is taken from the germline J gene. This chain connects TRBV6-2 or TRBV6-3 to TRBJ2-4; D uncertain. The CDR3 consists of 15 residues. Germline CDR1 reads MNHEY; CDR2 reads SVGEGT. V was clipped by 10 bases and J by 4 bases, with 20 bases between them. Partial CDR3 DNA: TGTGCCACCCTGAAACTAACTCCTGTTAAAAACATT. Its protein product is CATLKLTPVKNI. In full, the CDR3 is CATLKLTPVKNIQYF.

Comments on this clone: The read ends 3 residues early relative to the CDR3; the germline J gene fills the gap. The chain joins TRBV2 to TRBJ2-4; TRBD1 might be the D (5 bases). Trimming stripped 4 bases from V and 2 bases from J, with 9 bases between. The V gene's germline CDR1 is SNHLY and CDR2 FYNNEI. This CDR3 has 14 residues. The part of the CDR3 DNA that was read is TGTGCCAGCAGTGGGGGCCAGACCAAAAACATT. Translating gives CASSGGQTKNI. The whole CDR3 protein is CASSGGQTKNIQYF. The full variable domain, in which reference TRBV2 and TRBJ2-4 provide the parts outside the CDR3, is EPEVTQTPSHQVTQMGQEVILRCVPISNHLYFYWYRQILGQKVEFLVSFYNNEISEKSEIFDDQFSVERPDGSNFTLKIRSTKLEDSAMYFCASSGGQTKNIQYFGAGTRLSVL.

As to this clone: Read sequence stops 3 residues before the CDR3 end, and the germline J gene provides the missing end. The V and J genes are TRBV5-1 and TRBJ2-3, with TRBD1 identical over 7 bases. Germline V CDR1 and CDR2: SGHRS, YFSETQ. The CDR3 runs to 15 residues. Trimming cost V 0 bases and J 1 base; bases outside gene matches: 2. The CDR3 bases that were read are TGCGCCAGCAGCTTGGGGGACAGCCGCACAGATACG. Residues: CASSLGDSRTDT. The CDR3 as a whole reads CASSLGDSRTDTQYF.

The CDR3 is CASSLKDFGSPLHF. The CDR3 DNA, read in part, is TGTGCCAGCAGCTTAAAGGACTTCGGCTCACCC. The chain has TRBV5-6 and TRBJ1-6; D gene uncertain. The CDR3 goes on 3 residues after the read ends, and that part is filled in from the germline J gene. This CDR3 comprises 14 residues. In germline, CDR1 is SGHDT, CDR2 YYEEEE. The germline V and J ends were trimmed by 2 bases and 10 bases, with 13 bases remaining between them.

The DNA read from the CDR3 is TGTGCCAGCAGTCCAGGGGGTTCTACCAGCACTGAA. It translates to CASSPGGSTSTE. The complete CDR3 protein is CASSPGGSTSTEAFF. The rearrangement uses TRBV6-2 or TRBV6-3 and TRBJ1-1; 7 nucleotides agree with TRBD1. The read ends 3 residues early relative to the CDR3; the germline J gene fills the gap. From germline, CDR1 is MNHEY and CDR2 SVGEGT. This CDR3 is built from 15 residues. J lost 4 bases, V lost 5 bases, and 10 bases had no gene match.

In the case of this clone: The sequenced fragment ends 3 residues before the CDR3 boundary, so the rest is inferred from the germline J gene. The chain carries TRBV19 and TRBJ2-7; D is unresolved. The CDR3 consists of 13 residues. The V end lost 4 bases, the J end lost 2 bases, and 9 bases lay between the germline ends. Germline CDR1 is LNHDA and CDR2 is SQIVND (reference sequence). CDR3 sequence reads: CASSNDIPYEQYF. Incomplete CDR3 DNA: TGTGCCAGTAGTAACGACATCCCCTACGAG.